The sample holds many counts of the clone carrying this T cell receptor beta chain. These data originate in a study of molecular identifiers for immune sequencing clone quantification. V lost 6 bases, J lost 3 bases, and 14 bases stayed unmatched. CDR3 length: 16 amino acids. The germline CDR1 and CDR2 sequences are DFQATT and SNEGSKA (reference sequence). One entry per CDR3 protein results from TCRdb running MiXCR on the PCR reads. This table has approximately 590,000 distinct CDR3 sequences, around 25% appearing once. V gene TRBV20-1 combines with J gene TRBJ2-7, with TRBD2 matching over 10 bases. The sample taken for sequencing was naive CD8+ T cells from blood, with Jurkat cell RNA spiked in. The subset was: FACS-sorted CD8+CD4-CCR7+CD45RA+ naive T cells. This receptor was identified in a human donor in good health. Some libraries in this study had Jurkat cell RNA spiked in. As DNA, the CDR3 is TGCAGTGCGCCGCCCGCTAGCGGGGGCTTTAGCTACGAGCAGTACTTC. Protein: CSAPPASGGFSYEQYF.